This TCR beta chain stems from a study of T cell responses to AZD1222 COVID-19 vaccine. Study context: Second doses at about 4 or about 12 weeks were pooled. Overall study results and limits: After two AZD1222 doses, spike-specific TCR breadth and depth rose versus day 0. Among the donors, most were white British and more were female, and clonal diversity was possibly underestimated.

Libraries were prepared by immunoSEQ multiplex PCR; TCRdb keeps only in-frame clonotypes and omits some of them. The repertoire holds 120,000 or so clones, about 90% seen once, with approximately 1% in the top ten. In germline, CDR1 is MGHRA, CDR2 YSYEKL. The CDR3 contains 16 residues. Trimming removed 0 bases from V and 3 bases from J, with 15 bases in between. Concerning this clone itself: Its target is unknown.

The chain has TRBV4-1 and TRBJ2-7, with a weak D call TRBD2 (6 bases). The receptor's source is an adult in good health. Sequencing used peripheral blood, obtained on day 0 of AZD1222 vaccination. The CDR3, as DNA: TGCGCCAGCAGCCAAGATCGGAGACTAGGGCTCTACGAGCAGTACTTC. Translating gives CASSQDRRLGLYEQYF.